This TCR beta chain was retrieved from a study of shared clonotypes between healthy human individuals (dated by TCRdb to 2019 to 2021). For context, the study as a whole: The cohort included three men and a couple of women between 18 and 49 years of age. Per donor, three plates each were used for CD4 naive and CD4 memory, two for CD8 naive, and one for CD8 memory. To estimate repertoire size and how much clonotype sharing occurs between individuals, the study deeply sequenced the blood TCR repertoires of about 5 healthy adults. To increase sequencing depth and limit assay-specific biases, different laboratories used diverse techniques to prepare libraries and sequence TCR repertoires. Leukapheresis yielded between about 0.85 and 10 billion PBMCs per donor.

Comment on this clone: The antigen it recognizes is unknown. Base-call qualities are not available, and no considerably larger clone is one nucleotide away.

The paper's findings and limits, for the study overall: Pairwise subsampling led to the expectation that sequencing depth would affect the degree of clonotype sharing among donors. When several donors were compared, the shared fraction of clonotypes was about 5% for naive CD4, 3.5% to 4% for naive CD8, more than 2% for memory CD4, and 0.35% to 0.4% for memory CD8. Higher generation probabilities were observed for clonotypes shared by all four sorted-subset donors than for non-shared clonotypes. Larger estimated clonotype richness was generally found for naive subsets than for memory subsets. The genetic and exposure-history diversity represented was limited by the small number of donors. Sampling was restricted to blood, and TCR repertoires in tissues likely differ from the TCR repertoires found in blood. Even with the large sequencing depth, rarefaction of the sorted-subset datasets indicated that sequencing was incomplete.

Using the deep immunoSEQ assay, TCR CDR3 regions were amplified from genomic DNA by multiplex PCR. Extracted genomic DNA from each cell subset was spread evenly across all wells of several immunoSEQ 96-well plates, with each plate serving as a replicate. Each replicate PCR for sorted subsets received roughly 0.2 ug genomic DNA, equal to about 30,000 T cell genomes. The purified libraries were quantified using a Qubit 3.0 fluorometer, sized with a Bioanalyzer 2100, and then quantified again using the KAPA Library Quantification kit. Every immunoSEQ 96-well plate was sequenced on a dedicated single-read 150-cycle Illumina NextSeq 550 flow cell. The original pipeline was this. Because the immunoSEQ output included only junctional sequences and no quality scores, the filtering could not be the same as the filtering used for full-length reads. Sequences were annotated with PyIR, a Python wrapper for IgBLAST v1.9, and V/J genes and CDR3 were assigned using IMGT germline references. Reads were filtered out if the reads had weak V/J assignments (E-value above 1e-6), no CDR3, stop codons, out-of-frame junctions, or ambiguous translated residues. A V3J clonotype was defined by an identical inferred V gene, J gene, and CDR3 amino acid sequence. Percentage overlap between repertoires was computed as shared unique clonotypes divided by the size of the smaller repertoire. Richness of each repertoire was evaluated using RTK rarefaction, the Chao1 estimator, and Recon v2.1 estimates of unobserved clonotypes. Generation probabilities were computed with OLGA for all TCRbeta clonotypes obtained by the gDNA method from several donors. TCRdb limited this immuneACCESS table to in-frame rearrangements with V and J called. A share of clones is missing; checked studies link under half to unresolved V genes, and the rest is unexplained. D and trimming come from the DNA, and the V and J calls and clone size come from that table. In all, the sample holds roughly 770,000 clones, and about 97% of those were seen once. About 0.21% of the sample is in the top ten clones.

CD8 naive samples consisted of CD45RO-negative cells that were positively selected for CCR7, yielding a CD45RA+CCR7+ population without TemRA cells. The donors were healthy, HIV-negative adults with no recently reported acute infections or vaccinations. Every donor was a Caucasian adult living in Nashville, Tennessee, USA. After blood collection by leukapheresis, PBMCs were isolated using Ficoll-Histopaque density gradient centrifugation and then cryopreserved in the vapor phase of liquid nitrogen. Purity and quantity of every magnetically sorted T cell population were checked by analytical flow cytometry. Genomic DNA was isolated from every sorted fraction and measured by UV absorbance on a Nanodrop 2000c. From the germline V gene (reference sequence), CDR1 is SEHNR and CDR2 is FQNEAQ. From the cysteine through the phenylalanine, the CDR3 covers 14 amino acids. The retained sequence is limited to the CDR3, 42 bases, with the frame set at the first base. Deletion took 2 bases off V and 5 bases off J, with a span of 9 bases between the germline ends.

The specimen was naive CD8+ T cells sorted from blood. Reading the label with the study, this specimen's cell subset or site is: CD45RA+CCR7+. The sequence is built from TRBV7-9 and TRBJ1-4, with no confident D gene call. The receptor's source is a man aged 25-45 years in good health. The CDR3 protein is CASSLTRANEKLFF. In nucleotides, the sequence is TGTGCCAGCAGCTTAACCCGGGCGAATGAAAAACTGTTTTTT.